One and the same sample provided the 8 T cell receptor beta chains below, sequenced in a study of blood T cell repertoires in COVID-19 (TCRdb year 2020). The method was the immunoSEQ multiplex PCR assay. Not all clones reach the TCRdb copy of this immuneACCESS table, which keeps in-frame sequences only. Checked studies attribute under half of the gap to unresolved V genes and leave the rest unexplained. The sample table holds some 320,000 clones, of which approximately 85% were seen once. The ten largest clones capture approximately 7.6% of the sample. Sequencing used peripheral blood. These receptors originate from a human donor in a cohort sampled during active COVID-19.

This clone came up a few times. Written as DNA, the CDR3 is TGTGCCAGCAGTTACTTAGCGGGGGGCTCCTACGAGCAGTACTTC. Protein: CASSYLAGGSYEQYF. The chain recombines TRBV2 with TRBJ2-7; 10 positions agree with TRBD2. Trimming removed 5 bases from V and 0 bases from J; junction bases left unmatched: 4. Germline V lookup: CDR1 SNHLY, CDR2 FYNNEI. The CDR3 covers 15 residues. Full variable domain (rest looked up from reference TRBV2 and TRBJ2-7): EPEVTQTPSHQVTQMGQEVILRCVPISNHLYFYWYRQILGQKVEFLVSFYNNEISEKSEIFDDQFSVERPDGSNFTLKIRSTKLEDSAMYFCASSYLAGGSYEQYFGPGTRLTVT.

The chain links TRBV24-1 to TRBJ1-1; possible D gene TRBD1, 5 bases. From germline, CDR1 is KGHDR and CDR2 SFDVKD. The CDR3 has 13 residues. V was pared by 7 bases and J by 3 bases, with 11 bases between. The CDR3 is CATRRRGDTEAFF. The CDR3 DNA follows: TGTGCCACCAGACGGCGGGGGGACACTGAAGCTTTCTTT.

The chain uses TRBV7-3 and TRBJ2-3; no reliable D call. Germline CDR1 reads SGHTA; CDR2 reads FQGTGA. The CDR3 contains 13 residues. Between the trimmed V and J ends, which lost 4 bases and 4 bases, there was a span of 9 bases. CDR3 protein: CASSYSNSDTQYF. The CDR3, as DNA: TGTGCCAGCAGCTATTCAAATTCAGATACGCAGTATTTT.

The chain couples TRBV5-6 to TRBJ2-2; 7 bases agree with TRBD1. The CDR3 runs to 14 residues. The ends lost 5 bases at V and 10 bases at J; junction bases unmatched: 11. Looked up from germline, CDR1 is SGHDT and CDR2 is YYEEEE. In DNA, the CDR3 is TGTGCCAGCAGTAGGGGACAGACTTTTGAGGAGCTGTTTTTT. Translation gives CASSRGQTFEELFF.

The J gene is TRBJ2-3, the V gene TRBV4-2; the D is unclear. The CDR3 length is 15 residues. CDR1 is LGHNA, CDR2 YNFKEQ, per germline. Trimming stripped 4 bases from V and 3 bases from J, with 14 bases between. The CDR3 DNA reads as TGTGCCAGCAGCCGCGAGCTTGGTCGAACAGATACGCAGTATTTT. Its protein product is CASSRELGRTDTQYF.

V usage is TRBV4-2 and J usage is TRBJ1-3, with TRBD1 as a possible D gene (6 bases). This CDR3 comprises 17 residues. The germline V gene has CDR1 LGHNA and CDR2 YNFKEQ. V was trimmed by 0 bases and J by 0 bases, leaving 12 bases between them. The CDR3 coding sequence is TGTGCCAGCAGCCAAGATCGCCGGGGACACTCTGGAAACACCATATATTTT. Protein sequence: CASSQDRRGHSGNTIYF.

The V call is TRBV28, the J call TRBJ2-7, with D perhaps TRBD1 (6 bases). Between the trimmed V and J ends, which lost 8 bases and 5 bases, there was a span of 19 bases. Germline assignment: CDR1 MDHEN and CDR2 SYDVKM. CDR3 length: 14 residues. CDR3 sequence: CASRDNEGLDEQYF. In DNA form, the CDR3 reads TGTGCCAGCCGGGACAATGAAGGTTTGGACGAGCAGTACTTC.

The chain carries TRBV18 and TRBJ1-3; 7 bases map to TRBD1. CDR3 length: 17 residues. The germline V gene encodes CDR1 KGHSH and CDR2 LQKENI. Unmatched junction bases numbered 8, after V lost 3 bases and J lost 0 bases. The DNA of the CDR3 is TGTGCCAGCTCACCTTTGACAGGGCAACCCTCTGGAAACACCATATATTTT. Translating gives CASSPLTGQPSGNTIYF.